This T cell receptor beta chain is drawn from a study of T cells after yellow fever vaccination. General study points: Clonotypes shared by both compartments, CD4 and CD8, made up a small share. The secondary response was weaker, and its peak arrived faster, on day 5 versus 15. Primary-vaccination clones mostly resurfaced post-booster (96% CD4, roughly 90% CD8).

This clonotype was observed many times. The antigen is unknown. MiXCR, applied by TCRdb to the 5' RACE reads, yields one record per CDR3 protein. In the table there are about 120,000 distinct CDR3 sequences, 7.2% of which are singletons. The sample consisted of CD4+ T cells sorted from PBMCs, taken roughly 45 days after the first yellow fever vaccination. The TCR comes from a man between 18 and 29 years old who received the YFV17D yellow fever vaccine.

The DNA for the CDR3 is TGTGCCAGCAGCTTAGATACGGTAGACTATGGCTACACCTTC. Its protein is CASSLDTVDYGYTF. The V and J genes are TRBV7-2 and TRBJ1-2; D call uncertain. CDR1 is SGHTA, CDR2 FQGNSA, per germline. V lost 1 base, J lost 3 bases, and 9 bases lay in between. The CDR3 has 14 amino acids.